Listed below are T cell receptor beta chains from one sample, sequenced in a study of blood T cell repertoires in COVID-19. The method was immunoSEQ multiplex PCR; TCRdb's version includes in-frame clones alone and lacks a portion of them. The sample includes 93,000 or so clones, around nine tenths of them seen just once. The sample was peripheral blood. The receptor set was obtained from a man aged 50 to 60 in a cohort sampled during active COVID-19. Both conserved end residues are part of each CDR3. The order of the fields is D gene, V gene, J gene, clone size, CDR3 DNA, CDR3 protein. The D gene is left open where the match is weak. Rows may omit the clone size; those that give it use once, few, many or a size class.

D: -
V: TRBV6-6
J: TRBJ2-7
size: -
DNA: TGTGCCAGCAGTTACCCCCGGGAATTCTACTACGAGCAGTACTTC
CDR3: CASSYPREFYYEQYF

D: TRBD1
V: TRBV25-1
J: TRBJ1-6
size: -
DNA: TGTGCCAGCGACCCCGGTAACGACAGGGGCGGCGGTAATTCACCCCTCCACTTT
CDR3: CASDPGNDRGGGNSPLHF

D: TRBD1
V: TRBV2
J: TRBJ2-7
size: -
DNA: TGTGCCAGCCGGACAGGGGGCTTCTACGAGCAGTACTTC
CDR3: CASRTGGFYEQYF

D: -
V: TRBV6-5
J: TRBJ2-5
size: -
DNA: TGTGCCAGCAAAATCACAGGAACTCAGTACTTC
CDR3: CASKITGTQYF

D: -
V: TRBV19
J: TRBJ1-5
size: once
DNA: TGTGCCACCCACAAACGGGGGGACTATCAGCCCCAGCATTTT
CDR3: CATHKRGDYQPQHF

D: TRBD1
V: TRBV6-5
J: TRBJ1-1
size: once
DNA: TGTGCCAGCAGTTCCGGACCCGACAGGGGGGCTGAAGCTTTCTTT
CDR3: CASSSGPDRGAEAFF

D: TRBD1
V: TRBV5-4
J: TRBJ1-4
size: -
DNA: TGTGCCAGCAGCCGTCCCGGGACAGGGGGAAATGAAAAACTGTTTTTT
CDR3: CASSRPGTGGNEKLFF

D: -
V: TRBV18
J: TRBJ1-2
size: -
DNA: TGTGCCAGCTCTCAGTTTGATGGCTACACCTTC
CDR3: CASSQFDGYTF

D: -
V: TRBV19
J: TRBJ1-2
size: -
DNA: TGTGCCAGTGGCAGAGGTCCCCTCGGAGGCTACACCTTC
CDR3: CASGRGPLGGYTF

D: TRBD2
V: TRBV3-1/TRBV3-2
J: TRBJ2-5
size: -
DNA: TGTGCCAGCAGCCGATTCGGACTAGCGCAACAAGAGACCCAGTACTTC
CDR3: CASSRFGLAQQETQYF

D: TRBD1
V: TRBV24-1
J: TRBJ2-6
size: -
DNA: TGTGCCACCAGTGATCCTATAGGGACAGGTGACTCTGGGGCCAACGTCCTGACTTTC
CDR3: CATSDPIGTGDSGANVLTF

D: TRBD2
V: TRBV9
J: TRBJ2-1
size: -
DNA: TGTGCCAGCAGCGAAGGGACTAGCGGGCCACCGCCCAACTCCTACAATGAGCAGTTCTTC
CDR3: CASSEGTSGPPPNSYNEQFF

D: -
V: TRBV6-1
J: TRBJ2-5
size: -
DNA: TGTGCCAGCAGTGATATGCATATCCGGAGAGAGACCCAGTACTTC
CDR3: CASSDMHIRRETQYF

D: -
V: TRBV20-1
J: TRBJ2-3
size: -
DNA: TGCAGTGCTAGTTTCCCACTAGGTAGCACAGATACGCAGTATTTT
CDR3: CSASFPLGSTDTQYF

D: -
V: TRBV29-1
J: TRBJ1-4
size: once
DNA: TGCAGCGTTGAAGAAATCGCGCAGGATGCAACTAATGAAAAACTGTTTTTT
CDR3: CSVEEIAQDATNEKLFF

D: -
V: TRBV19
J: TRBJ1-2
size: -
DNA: TGTGCCACGGGACAAGGTGGGACCCCTAGCAGACACATGGACTATGGCTACACCTTC
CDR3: CATGQGGTPSRHMDYGYTF

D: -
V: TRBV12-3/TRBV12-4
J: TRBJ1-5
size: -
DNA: TGTGCCAGCACCGCGGAGAGCAATCAGCCCCAGCATTTT
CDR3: CASTAESNQPQHF

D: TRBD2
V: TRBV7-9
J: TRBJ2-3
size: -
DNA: TGTGCCAGCAGCTTTCGGAGCGGGGGGGCCCTAGATACGCAGTATTTT
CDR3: CASSFRSGGALDTQYF

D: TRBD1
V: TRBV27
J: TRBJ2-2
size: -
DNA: TGTGCCAGCAGACCTCGGGGACAGGGCAACACCGGGGAGCTGTTTTTT
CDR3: CASRPRGQGNTGELFF

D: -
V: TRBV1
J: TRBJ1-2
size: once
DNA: TGCACCAGCAGCCAAGACGGTTATAACTATGGCTACACCTTC
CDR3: CTSSQDGYNYGYTF